This TCR beta chain was retrieved from a study of regulatory T cells in long-lasting Graves disease. Study-wide findings and caveats: More public clonotypes were shared by persistent patients (around 2,600) than by new patients (around 990).

V was shortened by 7 bases and J by 1 base, with 10 bases between the two germline ends. The germline gives CDR1 SGHNT, CDR2 YYREEE (reference sequence). The CDR3 sequence is 13 residues long. This clonotype came up many times. The antigen is not known. Time point: newly diagnosed GD, antithyroid drugs for less than 3 months. Isolated PBMC RNA provided the starting material for the TCR library. Arm-PCR of CDR3 regions with iRepertoire HTBI primers generated TCR beta libraries. TCRdb reanalysed the multiplex PCR reads using MiXCR and keeps one entry per CDR3 protein. The sample contains about 460,000 distinct CDR3 sequences, approximately 15% of which appear only once. These records were also assigned to another study, of T cells in Graves' hyperthyroidism and ophthalmopathy.

The source is a woman aged 50 to 60 with Graves disease. The chain links TRBV5-4 to TRBJ2-3; D possibly corresponds to TRBD1 (6 bases). Sequenced here: peripheral blood mononuclear cells (PBMCs), sampled at new diagnosis, from a patient treated with antithyroid drugs. The CDR3 DNA reads TGTGCCAGCCACAGACAGGGCACAGATACGCAGTATTTT. Amino acid sequence: CASHRQGTDTQYF.